A selection of T cell receptor beta chains follows, all from one sample in a study of Ad26.COV2.S vaccination and SARS-CoV-2 variants. The protocol was immunoSEQ multiplex PCR, while the TCRdb copy is restricted to in-frame clones and leaves out a portion. The sample carries 440,000 or so clones, 80% to 90% recorded once. The sample was peripheral blood, taken in a trial of Ad26.COV2.S vaccine versus placebo. Source of these receptors: a person between 18 and 65 years old who received the Ad26.COV2.S COVID-19 vaccine or a placebo. The CDR3 runs from the conserved cysteine through the conserved F or W. The D gene is left open where the match is weak. The size field is filled for only some rows; it gives once, few, many or a size class.

v_gene	j_gene	abundance	d_gene	CDR3nt	CDR3aa
TRBV29-1	TRBJ1-1	NA	TRBD1	TGCAGCGTTGAAGCGCAGGGGGCTCCCACTGAAGCTTTCTTT	CSVEAQGAPTEAFF
TRBV18	TRBJ1-3	NA	NA	TGTGCCAGCTCACCAGGCGCCTCTGGAAACACCATATATTTT	CASSPGASGNTIYF
TRBV6-5	TRBJ2-2	few	TRBD2	TGTGCCAGCATCAGGACTAGCCACGGGGAGCTGTTTTTT	CASIRTSHGELFF
TRBV7-8	TRBJ1-5	NA	TRBD1	TGTGCCAGCAGCCCCTTGCCCAGGGGGCTTGGTAACAATCAGCCCCAGCATTTT	CASSPLPRGLGNNQPQHF
TRBV19	TRBJ1-2	NA	NA	TGTGCCAGTAGTATAATCCCCTGGTATGGCTACACCTTC	CASSIIPWYGYTF
TRBV29-1	TRBJ1-1	NA	NA	TGCAGCGTTTTGGGTTCGGGACAACGAAACACTGAAGCTTTCTTT	CSVLGSGQRNTEAFF
TRBV5-6	TRBJ2-2	NA	NA	TGTGCCAGCAGCCTACAAGACACCGGGGAGCTGTTTTTT	CASSLQDTGELFF
TRBV9	TRBJ2-5	NA	TRBD1	TGTGCCAGCAGCCCCAGGGGGCTACCCCAAGAGACCCAGTACTTC	CASSPRGLPQETQYF
TRBV5-1	TRBJ2-5	NA	NA	TGCGCCAGCAAGGCCGGATCCCAAGAGACCCAGTACTTC	CASKAGSQETQYF
TRBV11-2	TRBJ2-3	NA	TRBD2	TGTGCCAGCAAATCCCCAGGCGGGGGGGACCGGACGCAGTATTTT	CASKSPGGGDRTQYF
TRBV28	TRBJ1-1	NA	NA	TGTGCCAGCTTTGCCGGGAACACTGAAGCTTTCTTT	CASFAGNTEAFF
TRBV30	TRBJ1-6	NA	NA	TGTGCCTGGAGGAAATCACAGGGTTCACGGTCACCCCTCCACTTT	CAWRKSQGSRSPLHF
TRBV30	TRBJ2-1	once	TRBD1	TGTGCCTGGAGGGCCCTAGACAGGGGCGGCAATGAGCAGTTCTTC	CAWRALDRGGNEQFF
TRBV6-5	TRBJ1-5	NA	NA	TGTGCCAGCAGCCTCACTTATAGCAATCAGCCCCAGCATTTT	CASSLTYSNQPQHF
TRBV11-3	TRBJ2-2	once	NA	TGTGCCAGCAGCTTTTTACCGTCCGGGGAGCTGTTTTTT	CASSFLPSGELFF
TRBV18	TRBJ1-1	NA	NA	TGTGCCAGCTCACCACCGATTCCGAACACTGAAGCTTTCTTT	CASSPPIPNTEAFF
TRBV28	TRBJ2-3	few	NA	TGTGCCAGCAGTTTGCCGGGGTGGGATACGCAGTATTTT	CASSLPGWDTQYF
TRBV7-8	TRBJ1-5	NA	TRBD1	TGTGCCAGCAGCTTAGCGGGGACAGGGGCTAGCAATCAGCCCCAGCATTTT	CASSLAGTGASNQPQHF
TRBV2	TRBJ1-2	few	NA	TGTGCCAGCAGTGACAGACAGAGCTATGGCTACACCTTC	CASSDRQSYGYTF
TRBV28	TRBJ2-1	NA	NA	TGTGCCAGCAGTTTATCACTGGGGGGGCTAGCGGCGTACAATGAGCAGTTCTTC	CASSLSLGGLAAYNEQFF
TRBV29-1	TRBJ1-2	NA	TRBD1	TGCAGCGTTGGGTCGGGACAGGGGTTCTATGGCTACACCTTC	CSVGSGQGFYGYTF
TRBV10-3	TRBJ2-5	NA	TRBD1	TGTGCCATCAGTGCTGGGACAGGGGCCAGCGAGACCCAGTACTTC	CAISAGTGASETQYF
TRBV4-1	TRBJ2-7	NA	TRBD2	TGCGCCAGCAGCCAAGGGGAACTAGCGGGACACCCCTTAATCCCCTACGAGCAGTACTTC	CASSQGELAGHPLIPYEQYF
TRBV7-9	TRBJ1-4	NA	TRBD1	TGTGCCAGCAGTATCGGGACAGGGAATGAAAAACTGTTTTTT	CASSIGTGNEKLFF
TRBV30	TRBJ2-3	NA	TRBD2	TGTGCCTGGATCCTAGCGGGCACAGATACGCAGTATTTT	CAWILAGTDTQYF
TRBV7-9	TRBJ2-3	NA	NA	TGTGCCAGCAGCTTACCACCAGGGGGCACAGATACGCAGTATTTT	CASSLPPGGTDTQYF
TRBV6-5	TRBJ1-1	few	NA	TGTGCCAGCAGTTACTCGGAAAGTACGACTGAAGCTTTCTTT	CASSYSESTTEAFF
TRBV11-2	TRBJ2-1	NA	NA	TGTGCCAGCACATCAGGGGTTAAGGACAATGAGCAGTTCTTC	CASTSGVKDNEQFF
TRBV2	TRBJ1-5	NA	NA	TGTGCCAGCAGTGACAGGGTGTCCCAGCATTTT	CASSDRVSQHF
TRBV7-9	TRBJ2-1	NA	TRBD2	TGTGCCAGCAGCTTTGGGGCGCGGGGGGTGAGCGATGAGCAGTTCTTC	CASSFGARGVSDEQFF
TRBV5-8	TRBJ2-6	NA	NA	TGTGCCAGCAGCTTGGCCCCTGGGGCCAACGTCCTGACTTTC	CASSLAPGANVLTF
TRBV24-1	TRBJ2-3	NA	TRBD2	TGTGCCACCAGTGATCCTGGGGGGGACTCCTACACAGATACGCAGTATTTT	CATSDPGGDSYTDTQYF
TRBV7-6	TRBJ1-1	NA	TRBD1	TGTGCCAGCAGCGACAGGGGGAACACTGAAGCTTTCTTT	CASSDRGNTEAFF
TRBV3-1/TRBV3-2	TRBJ1-1	NA	TRBD1	TGTGCCAGCAGGCAACAGGGGGCGGACACTGAAGCTTTCTTT	CASRQQGADTEAFF
TRBV4-1	TRBJ1-1	NA	NA	TGCGCCAGCAGCCAAGCCGCGACAGCGAACACTGAAGCTTTCTTT	CASSQAATANTEAFF
TRBV12-3/TRBV12-4	TRBJ2-7	NA	NA	TGTGCCAGCAGTACAGGCCTGTCGGAGCAGTACTTC	CASSTGLSEQYF
TRBV5-1	TRBJ2-6	once	NA	TGCGCCAGCAGCTTCGATGGATCTGGGGCCAACGTCCTGACTTTC	CASSFDGSGANVLTF
TRBV27	TRBJ2-7	NA	TRBD2	TGTGCCAGCAGTCCCCGGAGAGCGGGAGGGCCGGAGCAGTACTTC	CASSPRRAGGPEQYF
TRBV7-9	TRBJ2-7	NA	TRBD2	TGTGCCAGCGCGACATGGCCAATCGGGAGGGGGTACTACGAGCAGTACTTC	CASATWPIGRGYYEQYF
TRBV2	TRBJ2-5	NA	TRBD2	TGTGCCAGCATAGGTAGGAGCGGGAGTTCTGAGACCCAGTACTTC	CASIGRSGSSETQYF
TRBV9	TRBJ2-1	NA	TRBD2	TGTGCCAGCAGCGTAGCAGGGTTGGGGACTAGTGGTTTTAGTGAGCAGTTCTTC	CASSVAGLGTSGFSEQFF
TRBV6-6	TRBJ1-1	NA	TRBD1	TGTGCCAGCAGCCTCCAAAGGACAGGGCGGAACACTGAAGCTTTCTTT	CASSLQRTGRNTEAFF
TRBV19	TRBJ2-2	NA	NA	TGTGCCAGTAGTATAAGTGACCGCCCCTGGGGGACCGGGGAGCTGTTTTTT	CASSISDRPWGTGELFF
TRBV27	TRBJ2-7	NA	TRBD1	TGTGCCAGCAGTTTCGGGACAGGCGCCTACGAGCAGTACTTC	CASSFGTGAYEQYF
TRBV5-8	TRBJ2-3	NA	TRBD1	TGTGCCAGCGGGTGGACAGGGGGTTCCACAGATACGCAGTATTTT	CASGWTGGSTDTQYF
TRBV7-3	TRBJ2-2	NA	TRBD1	TGTGCCAGTGGTGCAGGGGGAAACACCGGGGAGCTGTTTTTT	CASGAGGNTGELFF
TRBV19	TRBJ1-4	NA	NA	TGTGCCAGTAGTTTTACAGCTCGAGAAAAACTGTTTTTT	CASSFTAREKLFF
TRBV6-1	TRBJ2-1	NA	NA	TGTGCCAGCAGTGAAGCGCTCTTTGGGACGGATGAGCAGTTCTTC	CASSEALFGTDEQFF
TRBV2	TRBJ1-1	NA	NA	TGTGCCAGCAGTGAATTCCCGGGATCGAACACTGAAGCTTTCTTT	CASSEFPGSNTEAFF
TRBV18	TRBJ1-1	NA	NA	TGTGCCAGCTCACCCGGGAACACTGAAGCTTTCTTT	CASSPGNTEAFF
TRBV7-6	TRBJ2-7	few	TRBD1	TGTGCCAGCAGCCCAGGGGACAGGGCCTACGAGCAGTACTTC	CASSPGDRAYEQYF
TRBV5-1	TRBJ2-3	NA	NA	TGCGCCAGCAGCTTGGCACCGGGCCAGGTGGGGGATACGCAGTATTTT	CASSLAPGQVGDTQYF
TRBV30	TRBJ2-5	NA	NA	TGTGCCTGGACAACAGGGTTTGGGGAGACCCAGTACTTC	CAWTTGFGETQYF
TRBV5-4	TRBJ1-1	NA	NA	TGTGCCAGCAGCCAAACGCAAACTGAAGCTTTCTTT	CASSQTQTEAFF
TRBV11-2	TRBJ2-7	once	TRBD2	TGTGCCAGCAGGTCCGGGACTAGCGGGGGGGATTGGACGGAATACGAGCAGTACTTC	CASRSGTSGGDWTEYEQYF